Sequencing of this TCR beta chain was carried out in a study of Tregs in tolerant kidney transplant recipients (dated by TCRdb to between 2017 and 2020). For context, the study as a whole: TCRbeta sequencing was used in the study to identify donor-specific regulatory T cells before combined kidney and bone marrow transplantation, and the identified cells were then tracked after transplant.

The CDR3 starts with the cysteine, ends with the phenylalanine, and has 15 residues. The retained sequence is limited to the CDR3, 45 bases, with the frame set at the first base. V loses 0 bases, J loses 3 bases, and the germline ends lie 12 bases apart. Reading the germline V gene gives CDR1 LGHNA and CDR2 YSLEER. Here is what the overall study found, with its caveats: In tolerant patients, donor-specific Tregs expanded more than Tregs overall, which suggests antigen-driven rather than nonspecific expansion. PCR primers changed over time for some patients, so nucleotide-level comparison across those patients' samples was not possible. Biological reproducibility was not directly addressed, though technical replication error appeared minimal. The most biologically relevant and donor-specific TCRbeta repertoire appeared to be identified by expanding Tregs with activated donor B cells. The study was limited by small patient numbers, and the findings need validation in larger populations and under other immunosuppression protocols.

The transplants used related donors along with nonmyeloablative bone marrow transplantation, and in the human trials mixed chimerism was transient. Unstimulated Tregs (CD4+CD25+CD127-), CD4+ non-Tregs (CD4+CD25-), CD4 and CD8 cells were FACS-sorted from thawed PBMCs. Patients were 4 combined kidney and bone marrow transplant recipients from the ITN036ST trial, and only these trial subjects had samples available. Healthy control blood was separated into PBMCs by Ficoll density gradient and cryopreserved, and patient PBMCs were collected both before and after transplant. A remark on this clone: Its antigen target is currently unknown. Base qualities are not at hand, and no much larger clone is one base apart.

For TCRbeta CDR3 sequencing, genomic DNA from the sorted cells was extracted using the QIAGEN DNeasy Blood and Tissue Kit. Through immunoSEQ, high-throughput TCRbeta CDR3 sequencing was done commercially, including PCR amplification with internal controls and bias correction. The original pipeline was this. A unique productive TCRbeta sequence was defined by the CDR3 nucleotide sequence when primers matched, and otherwise by the CDR3 amino acid sequence together with the Vbeta and Jbeta genes. To correct sorting error, sequences shared between sorted populations at a frequency ratio of 2:1 or less were removed; the rest were assigned to the higher population. A sequence was defined as donor-reactive if the sequence was expanded at least 5-fold in CFSE-low cells compared with unstimulated cells and had a frequency of at least 0.01% in CFSE-low cells. Repertoire divergence was quantified by Jensen-Shannon divergence using the top 100 TCRbeta sequences ranked by frequency. For any sample with multiple sequencing runs, sorting error was corrected in each run separately before the runs were pooled. This immuneACCESS table, as held by TCRdb, lists in-frame sequences with V and J called but not all clones. Of the missing ones, under half trace to an unresolved V gene in checked studies; the others have no known cause. The V and J calls and the clone size are those of that table, but D and trimming were determined from the DNA. The sample table lists 81,000 or so clones, roughly nine tenths of them with a count of one. The ten largest account for around 1.6% of the sample.

The chain is assembled from TRBV4-3 and TRBJ2-7; a tentative D call is TRBD2 (6 bases match). The sequences come from CD4+ T cells from blood (PBMCs), collected 24 months after the transplant. The clonotype comes from a human patient who received a combined kidney and bone marrow transplant. The graft donor may be the source of some T cells after a transplant. CDR3 protein: CASSQEGGRYYEQYF. In nucleotides, the sequence is TGCGCCAGCAGCCAAGAGGGAGGTCGATACTACGAGCAGTACTTC.